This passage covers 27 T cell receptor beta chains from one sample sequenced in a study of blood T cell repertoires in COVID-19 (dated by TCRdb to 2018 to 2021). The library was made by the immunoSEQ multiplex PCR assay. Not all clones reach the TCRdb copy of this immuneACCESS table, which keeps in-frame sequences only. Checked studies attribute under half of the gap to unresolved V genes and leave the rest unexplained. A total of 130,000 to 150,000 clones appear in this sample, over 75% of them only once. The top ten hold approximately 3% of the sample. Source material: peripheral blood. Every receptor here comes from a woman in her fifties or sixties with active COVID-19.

CDR3: CASSRQGGHEQFF. CDR3 bases: TGTGCCAGCAGTCGACAGGGGGGGCATGAGCAGTTCTTC. The chain carries TRBV6-2 or TRBV6-3 and TRBJ2-1; TRBD1 matches 9 bases. This CDR3 region has 13 residues. Germline CDR1 is MNHEY and CDR2 is SVGEGT. The J segment lost 8 bases and the V segment lost 5 bases, leaving 4 bases of the junction unmatched.

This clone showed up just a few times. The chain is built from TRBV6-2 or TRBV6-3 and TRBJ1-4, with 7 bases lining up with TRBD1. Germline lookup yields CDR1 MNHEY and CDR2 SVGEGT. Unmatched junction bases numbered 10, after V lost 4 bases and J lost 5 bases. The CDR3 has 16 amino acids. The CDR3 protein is CASSWAVGQANEKLFF. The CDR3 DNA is TGTGCCAGCAGTTGGGCGGTTGGACAGGCCAATGAAAAACTGTTTTTT.

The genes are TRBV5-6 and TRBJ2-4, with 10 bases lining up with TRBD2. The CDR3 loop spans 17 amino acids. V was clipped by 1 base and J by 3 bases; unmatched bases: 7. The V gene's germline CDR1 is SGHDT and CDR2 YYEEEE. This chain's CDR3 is CASSLLAGVFGKNIQYF. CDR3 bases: TGTGCCAGCAGCTTGCTAGCGGGAGTTTTTGGCAAAAACATTCAGTACTTC.

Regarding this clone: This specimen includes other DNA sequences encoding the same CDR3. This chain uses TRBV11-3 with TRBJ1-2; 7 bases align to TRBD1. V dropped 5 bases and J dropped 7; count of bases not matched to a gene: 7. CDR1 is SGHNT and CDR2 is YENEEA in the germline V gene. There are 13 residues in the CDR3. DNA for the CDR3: TGTGCCAGCAGCGACCGGACAGGCTCTGGCTACACCTTC. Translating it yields CASSDRTGSGYTF.

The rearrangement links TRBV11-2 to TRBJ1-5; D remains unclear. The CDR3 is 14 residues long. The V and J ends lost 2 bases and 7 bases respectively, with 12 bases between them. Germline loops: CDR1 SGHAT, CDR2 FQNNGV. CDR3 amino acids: CASSLKSEGQPQHF. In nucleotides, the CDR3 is TGTGCCAGCAGCTTAAAATCAGAGGGACAGCCCCAGCATTTT. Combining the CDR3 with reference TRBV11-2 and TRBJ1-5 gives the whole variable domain EAGVAQSPRYKIIEKRQSVAFWCNPISGHATLYWYQQILGQGPKLLIQFQNNGVVDDSQLPKDRFSAERLKGVDSTLKIQPAKLEDSAVYLCASSLKSEGQPQHFGDGTRLSIL.

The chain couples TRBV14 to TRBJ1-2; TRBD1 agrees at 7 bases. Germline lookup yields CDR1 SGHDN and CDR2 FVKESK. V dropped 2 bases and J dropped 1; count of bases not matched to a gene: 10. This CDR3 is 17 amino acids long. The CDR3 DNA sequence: TGTGCCAGCAGCCAACGTACAGGGGCCCTTTATAACTATGGCTACACCTTC. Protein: CASSQRTGALYNYGYTF.

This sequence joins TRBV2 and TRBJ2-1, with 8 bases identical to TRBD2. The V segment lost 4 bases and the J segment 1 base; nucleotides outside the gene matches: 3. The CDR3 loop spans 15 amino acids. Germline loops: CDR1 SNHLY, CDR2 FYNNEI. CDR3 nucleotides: TGTGCCAGCAGTGTTACTAGCGGATCCTACAATGAGCAGTTCTTC. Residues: CASSVTSGSYNEQFF.

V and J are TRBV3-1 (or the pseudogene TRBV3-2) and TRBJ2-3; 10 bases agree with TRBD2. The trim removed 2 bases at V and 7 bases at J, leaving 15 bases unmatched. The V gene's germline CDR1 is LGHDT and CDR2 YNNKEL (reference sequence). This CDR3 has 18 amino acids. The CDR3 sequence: CASSQTPTSSGSGNTQYF. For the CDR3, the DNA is TGTGCCAGCAGCCAAACGCCCACTTCTAGCGGGAGTGGAAATACGCAGTATTTT.

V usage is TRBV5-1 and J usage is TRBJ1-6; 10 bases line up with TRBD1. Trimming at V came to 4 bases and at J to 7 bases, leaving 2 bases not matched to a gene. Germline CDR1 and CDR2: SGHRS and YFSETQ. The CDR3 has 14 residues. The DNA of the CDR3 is TGCGCCAGCAGCCCGACAGGGGGCAATTCACCCCTCCACTTT. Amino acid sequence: CASSPTGGNSPLHF.

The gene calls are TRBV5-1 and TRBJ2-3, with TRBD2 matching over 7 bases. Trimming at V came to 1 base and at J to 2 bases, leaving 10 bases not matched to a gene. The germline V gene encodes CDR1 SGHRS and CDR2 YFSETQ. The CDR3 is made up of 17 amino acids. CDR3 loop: CASSLIPTSRDTDTQYF. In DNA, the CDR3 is TGCGCCAGCAGCTTGATCCCGACTAGCCGGGACACAGATACGCAGTATTTT.

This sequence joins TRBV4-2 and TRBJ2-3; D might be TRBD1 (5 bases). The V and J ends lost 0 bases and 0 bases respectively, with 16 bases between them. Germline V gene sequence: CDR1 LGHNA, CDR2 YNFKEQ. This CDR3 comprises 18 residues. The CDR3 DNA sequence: TGTGCCAGCAGCCAAGATATAAAGGGGTTGGGGAGCACAGATACGCAGTATTTT. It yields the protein CASSQDIKGLGSTDTQYF.

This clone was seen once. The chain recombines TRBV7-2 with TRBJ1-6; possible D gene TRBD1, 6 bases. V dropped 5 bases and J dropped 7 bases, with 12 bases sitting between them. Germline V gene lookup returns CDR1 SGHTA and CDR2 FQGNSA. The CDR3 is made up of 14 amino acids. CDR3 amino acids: CASSTIQGNSPLHF. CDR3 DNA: TGTGCCAGCAGCACGATCCAGGGGAATTCACCCCTCCACTTT.

CDR3 in amino acids: CASSILVGARTDTQYF. For the CDR3, the DNA is TGTGCCAGTAGTATACTTGTGGGGGCCCGCACAGATACGCAGTATTTT. The V call is TRBV19, the J call TRBJ2-3; D may be TRBD1 (6 bases). In germline, CDR1 is LNHDA, CDR2 SQIVND (reference sequence). The CDR3 runs to 16 residues. V lost 2 bases and J lost 1, with 13 bases in between.

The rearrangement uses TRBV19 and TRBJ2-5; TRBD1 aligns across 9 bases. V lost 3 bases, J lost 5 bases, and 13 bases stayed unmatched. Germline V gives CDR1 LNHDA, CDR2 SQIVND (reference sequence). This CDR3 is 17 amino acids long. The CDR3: CASSISLGTGSGETQYF. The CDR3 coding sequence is TGTGCCAGTAGTATCTCCCTCGGGACAGGGAGCGGGGAGACCCAGTACTTC.

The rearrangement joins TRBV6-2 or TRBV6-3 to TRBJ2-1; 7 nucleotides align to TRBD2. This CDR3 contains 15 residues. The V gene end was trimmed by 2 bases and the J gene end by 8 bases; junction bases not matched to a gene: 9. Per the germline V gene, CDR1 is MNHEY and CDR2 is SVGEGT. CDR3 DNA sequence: TGTGCCAGCAGTTACGCGGGGAGGGAAGTCGATGAGCAGTTCTTC. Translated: CASSYAGREVDEQFF.

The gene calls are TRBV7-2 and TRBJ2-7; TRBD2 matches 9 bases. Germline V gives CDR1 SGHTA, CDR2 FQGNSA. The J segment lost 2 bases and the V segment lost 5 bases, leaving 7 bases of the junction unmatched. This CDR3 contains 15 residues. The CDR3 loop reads CASSPRGRGTYEQYF. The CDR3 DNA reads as TGTGCCAGCAGCCCCCGCGGGAGGGGCACCTACGAGCAGTACTTC.

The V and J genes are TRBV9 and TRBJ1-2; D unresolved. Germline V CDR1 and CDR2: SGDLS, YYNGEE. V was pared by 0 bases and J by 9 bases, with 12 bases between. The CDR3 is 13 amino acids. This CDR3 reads CASSVVGSSSYTF. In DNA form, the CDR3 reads TGTGCCAGCAGCGTAGTTGGCAGTTCGAGCTACACCTTC.

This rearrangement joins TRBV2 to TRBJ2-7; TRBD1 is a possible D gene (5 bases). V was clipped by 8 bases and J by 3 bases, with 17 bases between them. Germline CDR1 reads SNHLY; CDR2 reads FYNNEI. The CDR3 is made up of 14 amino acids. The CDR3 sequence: CASSRDSSRYEQYF. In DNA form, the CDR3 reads TGTGCCAGCTCCCGTGACAGTTCTCGCTACGAGCAGTACTTC.

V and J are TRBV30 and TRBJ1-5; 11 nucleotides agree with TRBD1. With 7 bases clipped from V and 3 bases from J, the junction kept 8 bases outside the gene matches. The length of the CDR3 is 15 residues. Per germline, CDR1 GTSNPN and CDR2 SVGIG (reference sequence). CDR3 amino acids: CASTGTGGINQPQHF. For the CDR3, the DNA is TGTGCCTCGACCGGGACAGGGGGTATCAATCAGCCCCAGCATTTT.

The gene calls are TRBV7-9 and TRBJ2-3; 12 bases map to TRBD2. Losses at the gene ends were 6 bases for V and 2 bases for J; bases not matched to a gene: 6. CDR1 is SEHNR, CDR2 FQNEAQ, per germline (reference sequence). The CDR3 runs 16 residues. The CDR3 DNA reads TGTGCCAGCAGGGAGGGACTAGCGGGTATCACAGATACGCAGTATTTT. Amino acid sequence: CASREGLAGITDTQYF.

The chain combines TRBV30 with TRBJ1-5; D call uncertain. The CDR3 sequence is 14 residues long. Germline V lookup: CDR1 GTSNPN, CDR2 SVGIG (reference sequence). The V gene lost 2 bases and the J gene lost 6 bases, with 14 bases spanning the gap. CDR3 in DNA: TGTGCCTGGAGTCCCGGGTCCGGTAGTCAGCCCCAGCATTTT. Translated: CAWSPGSGSQPQHF.

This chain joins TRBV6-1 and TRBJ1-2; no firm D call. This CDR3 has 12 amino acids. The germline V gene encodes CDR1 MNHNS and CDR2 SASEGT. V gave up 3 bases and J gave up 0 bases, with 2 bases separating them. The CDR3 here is CASSDANYGYTF. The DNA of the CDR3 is TGTGCCAGCAGTGACGCTAACTATGGCTACACCTTC.

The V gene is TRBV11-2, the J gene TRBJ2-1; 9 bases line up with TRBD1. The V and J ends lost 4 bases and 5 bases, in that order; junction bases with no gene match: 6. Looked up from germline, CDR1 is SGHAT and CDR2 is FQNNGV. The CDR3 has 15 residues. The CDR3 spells CASSSGTGMDNEQFF. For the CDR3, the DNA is TGTGCCAGCAGCTCGGGGACAGGGATGGACAATGAGCAGTTCTTC. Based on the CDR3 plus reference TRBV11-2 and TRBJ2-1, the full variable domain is EAGVAQSPRYKIIEKRQSVAFWCNPISGHATLYWYQQILGQGPKLLIQFQNNGVVDDSQLPKDRFSAERLKGVDSTLKIQPAKLEDSAVYLCASSSGTGMDNEQFFGPGTRLTVL.

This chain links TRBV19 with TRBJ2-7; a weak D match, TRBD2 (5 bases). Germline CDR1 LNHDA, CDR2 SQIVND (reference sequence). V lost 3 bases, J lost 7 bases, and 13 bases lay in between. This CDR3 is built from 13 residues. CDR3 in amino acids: CASSIGPGGEQYF. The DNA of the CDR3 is TGTGCCAGTAGTATTGGCCCCGGAGGAGAGCAGTACTTC.

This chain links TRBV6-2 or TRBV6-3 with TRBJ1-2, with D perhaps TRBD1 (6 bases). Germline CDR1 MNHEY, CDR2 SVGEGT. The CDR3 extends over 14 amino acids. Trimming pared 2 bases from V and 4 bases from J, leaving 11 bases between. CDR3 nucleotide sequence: TGTGCCAGCAGTTACGACAGGTCCTTCTATGGCTACACCTTC. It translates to CASSYDRSFYGYTF.

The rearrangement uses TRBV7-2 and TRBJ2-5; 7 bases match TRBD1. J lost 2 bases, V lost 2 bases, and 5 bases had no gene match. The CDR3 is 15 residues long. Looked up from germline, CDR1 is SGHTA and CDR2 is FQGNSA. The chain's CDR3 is CASSLRDSLQETQYF. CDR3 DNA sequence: TGTGCCAGCAGCTTACGGGACAGCTTACAAGAGACCCAGTACTTC.

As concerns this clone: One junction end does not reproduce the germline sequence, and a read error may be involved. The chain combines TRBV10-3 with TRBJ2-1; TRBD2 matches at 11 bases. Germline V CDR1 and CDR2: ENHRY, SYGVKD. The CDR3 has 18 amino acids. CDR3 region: CAISEYLSLAGGENEQFF. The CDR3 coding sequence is TGTGCCATCAGCGAGTACCTCTCCCTAGCGGGAGGCGAAAATGAGCAGTTCTTC.